This T cell receptor (beta chain) was identified during a study of response to subunit inactivated influenza vaccine (dated by TCRdb to between 2018 and 2020). Study-wide context: Deep quantitative T cell receptor repertoire profiling was used in the study to track responses to a trivalent subunit inactivated influenza vaccine. What the research found in general, with its limitations: It was suggested by the authors that each seasonal influenza vaccination may recruit only a limited number of new T cells.

This clonotype was counted only a few times. Its antigen is not yet known. Within one base of it there is no much larger clone, and no base qualities were kept. The library came from RT-PCR. Sequencing instrument: Illumina HiSeq 2500. The public reads were run again by TCRdb, first through fastp at Q25 and then through MiXCR, and only productive beta chains were kept. Every CDR3 protein is listed once, alongside the most common genes and DNA of its rows. This sample holds 500,000 to 650,000 distinct CDR3 sequences; about 8% were observed only once. Clones ranked in the top ten supply 10% to 15% of the sample. Reading from cysteine to phenylalanine, the CDR3 counts 11 amino acids. CDR3 DNA is the only sequence kept; it has 33 bases, read in frame from the first base. The V end loses 0 bases and the J end loses 11 bases, and a stretch of 9 bases separates them. CDR1 is given as SGHKS and CDR2 as YYEKEE, both from the germline V gene (reference sequence).

This chain joins TRBV5-5 to TRBJ2-7, with a tentative D gene TRBD1 over 5 matching bases. Here the sequenced sample was PBMCs from blood, taken less than 30 months after vaccination. The receptor's source is a man between 45 and 75 years old who received an inactivated influenza vaccine. Donor details come from another sample of the same person, matched by shared clones. The base sequence is TGTGCCAGCAGCTTGGGGGGCGCGAAGTACTTC. It specifies CASSLGGAKYF.